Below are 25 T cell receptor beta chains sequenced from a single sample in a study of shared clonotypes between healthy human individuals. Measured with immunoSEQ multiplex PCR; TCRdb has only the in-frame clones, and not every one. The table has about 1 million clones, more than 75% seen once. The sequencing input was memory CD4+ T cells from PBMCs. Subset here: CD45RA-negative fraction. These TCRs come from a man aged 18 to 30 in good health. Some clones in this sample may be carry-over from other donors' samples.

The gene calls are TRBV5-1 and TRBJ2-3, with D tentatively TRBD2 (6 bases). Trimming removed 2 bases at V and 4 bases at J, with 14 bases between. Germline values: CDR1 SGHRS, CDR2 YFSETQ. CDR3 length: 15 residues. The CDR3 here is CASSFALAISDTQYF. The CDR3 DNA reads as TGCGCCAGCAGCTTCGCCCTAGCGATATCAGATACGCAGTATTTT.

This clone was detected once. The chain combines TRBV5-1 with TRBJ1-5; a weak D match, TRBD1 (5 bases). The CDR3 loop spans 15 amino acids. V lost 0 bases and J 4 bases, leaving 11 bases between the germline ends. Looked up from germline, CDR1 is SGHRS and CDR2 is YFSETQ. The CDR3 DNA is TGCGCCAGCAGCTTGGGCAGGGATTCAAATCAGCCCCAGCATTTT. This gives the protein CASSLGRDSNQPQHF. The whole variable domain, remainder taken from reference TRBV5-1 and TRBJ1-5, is KAGVTQTPRYLIKTRGQQVTLSCSPISGHRSVSWYQQTPGQGLQFLFEYFSETQRNKGNFPGRFSGRQFSNSRSEMNVSTLELGDSALYLCASSLGRDSNQPQHFGDGTRLSIL.

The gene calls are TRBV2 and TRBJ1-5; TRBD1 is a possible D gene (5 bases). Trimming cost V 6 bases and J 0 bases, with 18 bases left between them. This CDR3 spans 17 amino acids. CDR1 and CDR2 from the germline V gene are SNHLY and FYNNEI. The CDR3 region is CASSRRRGGYSNQPQHF. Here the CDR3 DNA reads TGTGCCAGCAGCCGGAGAAGGGGTGGGTATAGCAATCAGCCCCAGCATTTT.

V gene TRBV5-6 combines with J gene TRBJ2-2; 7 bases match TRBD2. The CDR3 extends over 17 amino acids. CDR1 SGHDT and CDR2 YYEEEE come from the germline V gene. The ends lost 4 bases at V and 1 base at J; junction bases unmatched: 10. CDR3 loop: CASSPTGLGRNTGELFF. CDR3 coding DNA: TGTGCCAGCAGCCCTACAGGACTAGGAAGGAACACCGGGGAGCTGTTTTTT.

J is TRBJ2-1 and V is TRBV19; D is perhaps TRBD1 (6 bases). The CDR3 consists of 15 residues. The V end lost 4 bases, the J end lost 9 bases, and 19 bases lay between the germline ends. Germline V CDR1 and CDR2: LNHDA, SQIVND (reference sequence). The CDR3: CASSSLQTGPSEQFF. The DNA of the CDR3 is TGTGCCAGTAGTAGTCTACAAACAGGGCCCAGTGAGCAGTTCTTC.

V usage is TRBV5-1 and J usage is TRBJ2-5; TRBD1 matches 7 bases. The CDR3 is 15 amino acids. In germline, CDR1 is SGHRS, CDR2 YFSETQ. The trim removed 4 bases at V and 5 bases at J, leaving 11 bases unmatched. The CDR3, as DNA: TGCGCCAGCAGCCTCGGGATGACAGGGCAGGAGACCCAGTACTTC. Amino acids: CASSLGMTGQETQYF.

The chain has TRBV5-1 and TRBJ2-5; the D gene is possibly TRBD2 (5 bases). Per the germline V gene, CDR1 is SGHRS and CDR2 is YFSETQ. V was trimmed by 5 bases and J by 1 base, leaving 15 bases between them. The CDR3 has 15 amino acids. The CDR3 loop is CASSGPERSQETQYF. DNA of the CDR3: TGCGCCAGCAGTGGGCCAGAGCGGAGCCAAGAGACCCAGTACTTC.

The CDR3 sequence is CASRGAARQTGLDEQYF. For the CDR3, the DNA is TGCGCCAGCAGGGGGGCTGCTAGACAGACAGGATTGGACGAGCAGTACTTC. The chain couples TRBV4-1 to TRBJ2-7; TRBD1 is a possible D gene (6 bases). There are 17 residues in the CDR3. Germline loops: CDR1 MGHRA, CDR2 YSYEKL. V lost 6 bases to trimming and J lost 5 bases, with 26 bases between them.

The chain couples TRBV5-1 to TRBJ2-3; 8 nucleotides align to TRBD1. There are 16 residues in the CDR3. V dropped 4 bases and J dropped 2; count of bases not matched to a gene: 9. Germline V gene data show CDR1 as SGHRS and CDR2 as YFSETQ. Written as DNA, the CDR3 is TGCGCCAGCAGCCCGACAGGGGATAGTCACACAGATACGCAGTATTTT. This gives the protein CASSPTGDSHTDTQYF.

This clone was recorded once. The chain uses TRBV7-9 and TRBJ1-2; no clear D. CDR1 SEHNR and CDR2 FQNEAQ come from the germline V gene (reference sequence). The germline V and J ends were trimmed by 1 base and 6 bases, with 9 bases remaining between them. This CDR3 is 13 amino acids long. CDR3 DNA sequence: TGTGCCAGCAGCTTAGTGTGGGGAGATGGCTACACCTTC. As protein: CASSLVWGDGYTF.

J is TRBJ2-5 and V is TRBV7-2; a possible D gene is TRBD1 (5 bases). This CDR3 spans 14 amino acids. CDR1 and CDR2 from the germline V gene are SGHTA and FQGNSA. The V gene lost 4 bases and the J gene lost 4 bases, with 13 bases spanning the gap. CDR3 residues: CASSYQGVGETQYF. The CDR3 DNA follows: TGTGCCAGCAGCTACCAAGGGGTTGGAGAGACCCAGTACTTC. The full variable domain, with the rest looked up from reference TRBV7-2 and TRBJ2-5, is GAGVSQSPSNKVTEKGKDVELRCDPISGHTALYWYRQSLGQGLEFLIYFQGNSAPDKSGLPSDRFSAERTGGSVSTLTIQRTQQEDSAVYLCASSYQGVGETQYFGPGTRLLVL.

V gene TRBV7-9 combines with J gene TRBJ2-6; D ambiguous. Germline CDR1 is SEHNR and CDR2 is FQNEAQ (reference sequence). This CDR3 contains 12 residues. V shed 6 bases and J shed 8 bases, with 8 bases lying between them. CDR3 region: CASSPPPNVLTF. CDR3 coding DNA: TGTGCCAGCAGTCCTCCCCCCAACGTCCTGACTTTC.

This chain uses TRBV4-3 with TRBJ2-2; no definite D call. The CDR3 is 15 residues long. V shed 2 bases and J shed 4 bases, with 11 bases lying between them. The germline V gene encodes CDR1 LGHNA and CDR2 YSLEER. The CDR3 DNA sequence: TGCGCCAGCAGCCAAATACCCGGAAGCACCGGGGAGCTGTTTTTT. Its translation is CASSQIPGSTGELFF.

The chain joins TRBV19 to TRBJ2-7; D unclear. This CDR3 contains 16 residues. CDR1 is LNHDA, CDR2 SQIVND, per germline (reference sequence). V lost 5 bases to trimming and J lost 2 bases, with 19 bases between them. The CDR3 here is CASSFSHATRTYEQYF. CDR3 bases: TGTGCCAGTAGTTTTTCGCACGCAACTCGGACCTACGAGCAGTACTTC.

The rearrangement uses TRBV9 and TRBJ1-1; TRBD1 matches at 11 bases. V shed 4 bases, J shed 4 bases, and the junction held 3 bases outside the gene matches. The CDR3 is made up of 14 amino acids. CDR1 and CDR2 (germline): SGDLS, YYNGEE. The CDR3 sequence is CASSFGTGGTEAFF. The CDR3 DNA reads TGTGCCAGCAGCTTCGGGACAGGGGGCACTGAAGCTTTCTTT.

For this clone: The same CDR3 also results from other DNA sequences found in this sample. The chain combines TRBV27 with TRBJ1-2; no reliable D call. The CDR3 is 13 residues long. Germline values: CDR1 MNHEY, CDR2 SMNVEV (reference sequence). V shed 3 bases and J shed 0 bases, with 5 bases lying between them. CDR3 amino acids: CASSFRSNYGYTF. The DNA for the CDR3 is TGTGCCAGCAGTTTCAGATCTAACTATGGCTACACCTTC.

CDR3 sequence reads: CASSRGQGADTQYF. In nucleotides, the CDR3 is TGTGCCAGCAGCCGTGGACAGGGGGCAGATACGCAGTATTTT. This chain uses TRBV7-6 with TRBJ2-3, with 10 bases that match TRBD1. This CDR3 has 14 amino acids. Trimming removed 5 bases from V and 4 bases from J; junction bases left unmatched: 3. In germline, CDR1 is SGHVS, CDR2 FNYEAQ.

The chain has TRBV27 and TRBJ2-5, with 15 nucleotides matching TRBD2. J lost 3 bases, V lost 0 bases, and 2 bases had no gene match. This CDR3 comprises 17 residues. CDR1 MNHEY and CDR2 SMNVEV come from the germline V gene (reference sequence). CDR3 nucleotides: TGTGCCAGCAGTTTATCGGGACTAGCGGGAGGTAAAGAGACCCAGTACTTC. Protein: CASSLSGLAGGKETQYF.

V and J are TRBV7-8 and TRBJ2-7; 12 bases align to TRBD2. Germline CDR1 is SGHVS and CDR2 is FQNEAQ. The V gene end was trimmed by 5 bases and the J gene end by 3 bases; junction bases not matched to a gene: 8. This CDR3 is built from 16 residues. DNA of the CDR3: TGTGCCAGCAGCCCCGGTGGACTAGCGGGACTCTACGAGCAGTACTTC. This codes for CASSPGGLAGLYEQYF.

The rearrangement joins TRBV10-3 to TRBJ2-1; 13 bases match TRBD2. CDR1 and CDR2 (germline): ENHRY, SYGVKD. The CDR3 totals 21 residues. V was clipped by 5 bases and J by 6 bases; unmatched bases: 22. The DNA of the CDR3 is TGTGCCATCAGTCCAATACCCTACGAGGGACTAGCGGGACGAAACATCAATGAGCAGTTCTTC. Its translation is CAISPIPYEGLAGRNINEQFF.

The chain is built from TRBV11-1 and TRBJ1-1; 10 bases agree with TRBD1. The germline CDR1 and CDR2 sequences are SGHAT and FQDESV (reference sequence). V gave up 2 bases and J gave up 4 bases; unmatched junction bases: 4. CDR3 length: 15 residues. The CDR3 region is CASSLMTGGLTEAFF. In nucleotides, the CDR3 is TGTGCCAGCAGCTTAATGACAGGGGGCCTCACTGAAGCTTTCTTT.

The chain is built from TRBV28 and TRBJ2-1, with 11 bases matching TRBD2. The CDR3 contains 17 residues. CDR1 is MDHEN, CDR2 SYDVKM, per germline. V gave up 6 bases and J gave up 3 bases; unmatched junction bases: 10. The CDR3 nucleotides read TGTGCCAGCAGGCCAAAGGGACTAGCGGATAGCTACAATGAGCAGTTCTTC. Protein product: CASRPKGLADSYNEQFF.

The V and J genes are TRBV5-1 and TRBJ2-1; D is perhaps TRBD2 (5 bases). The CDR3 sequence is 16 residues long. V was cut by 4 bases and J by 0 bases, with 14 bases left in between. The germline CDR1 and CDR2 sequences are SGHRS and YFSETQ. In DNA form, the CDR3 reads TGCGCCAGCAGCCAGGAGGCCTCGAGCTCCTACAATGAGCAGTTCTTC. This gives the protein CASSQEASSSYNEQFF. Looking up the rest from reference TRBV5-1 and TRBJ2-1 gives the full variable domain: KAGVTQTPRYLIKTRGQQVTLSCSPISGHRSVSWYQQTPGQGLQFLFEYFSETQRNKGNFPGRFSGRQFSNSRSEMNVSTLELGDSALYLCASSQEASSSYNEQFFGPGTRLTVL.

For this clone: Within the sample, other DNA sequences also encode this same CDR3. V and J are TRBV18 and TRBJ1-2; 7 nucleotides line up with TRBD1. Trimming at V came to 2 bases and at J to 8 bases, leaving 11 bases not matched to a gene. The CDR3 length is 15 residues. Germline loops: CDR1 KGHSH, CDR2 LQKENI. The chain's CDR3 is CASSPLGDRSYGYTF. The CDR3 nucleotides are TGTGCCAGCTCACCATTAGGGGACAGATCTTACGGCTACACCTTC.

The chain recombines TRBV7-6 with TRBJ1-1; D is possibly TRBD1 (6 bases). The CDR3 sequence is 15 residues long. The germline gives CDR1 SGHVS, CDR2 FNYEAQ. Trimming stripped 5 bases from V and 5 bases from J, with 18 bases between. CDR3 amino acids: CASSRSWGAMTEAFF. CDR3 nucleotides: TGTGCCAGCAGCCGATCTTGGGGGGCGATGACTGAAGCTTTCTTT.